This is a list of T cell receptor beta chains from one sample in a study of blood T cell repertoires in COVID-19. Some clones are missing from TCRdb's copy, which holds only in-frame ones; the method was immunoSEQ multiplex PCR. The table has about 270,000 clones, about 86% seen once. Sequenced: peripheral blood. Receptor source: a woman aged 55-75 years with active or convalescent COVID-19. Both conserved end residues are part of each CDR3. Fields, in order: J gene, D gene, V gene, clone size, CDR3 protein, CDR3 DNA. D genes are given only for firm matches. Clone size is shown for a subset of rows, as once, few, many or a class of expanded clone.

j_gene: TRBJ1-1; d_gene: TRBD1; v_gene: TRBV2; abundance: once; CDR3aa: CASSERGRGAFF; CDR3nt: TGTGCCAGCAGTGAAAGGGGCAGGGGGGCTTTCTTT
j_gene: TRBJ1-1; d_gene: TRBD1; v_gene: TRBV7-8; abundance: -; CDR3aa: CASSRTGGHTEAFF; CDR3nt: TGTGCCAGCAGCCGCACAGGGGGTCACACTGAAGCTTTCTTT
j_gene: TRBJ1-4; d_gene: -; v_gene: TRBV25-1; abundance: -; CDR3aa: CASREVGAGEKLFF; CDR3nt: TGTGCCAGCAGAGAAGTGGGGGCCGGTGAAAAACTGTTTTTT
j_gene: TRBJ2-3; d_gene: TRBD1; v_gene: TRBV30; abundance: -; CDR3aa: CAWATGGVNADTQYF; CDR3nt: TGTGCCTGGGCGACAGGGGGCGTTAATGCGGATACGCAGTATTTT
j_gene: TRBJ1-5; d_gene: -; v_gene: TRBV5-1; abundance: many; CDR3aa: CASRVSYSNQPQHF; CDR3nt: TGCGCCAGCAGAGTGAGTTATAGCAATCAGCCCCAGCATTTT
j_gene: TRBJ1-1; d_gene: -; v_gene: TRBV12-3/TRBV12-4; abundance: -; CDR3aa: CASSPRVAFF; CDR3nt: TGTGCCAGCAGTCCCAGGGTTGCTTTCTTT
j_gene: TRBJ2-2; d_gene: TRBD1; v_gene: TRBV19; abundance: -; CDR3aa: CASSIDLLTVDRGATGELFF; CDR3nt: TGTGCCAGTAGTATAGACCTCCTCACCGTCGACAGGGGAGCCACCGGGGAGCTGTTTTTT
j_gene: TRBJ2-1; d_gene: -; v_gene: TRBV9; abundance: few; CDR3aa: CASSVDAGPYNEQFF; CDR3nt: TGTGCCAGCAGCGTAGATGCAGGCCCTTACAATGAGCAGTTCTTC
j_gene: TRBJ1-5; d_gene: -; v_gene: TRBV27; abundance: -; CDR3aa: CASSLFSRGDNQPQHF; CDR3nt: TGTGCCAGCAGTTTATTTTCCAGGGGTGACAATCAGCCCCAGCATTTT
j_gene: TRBJ2-1; d_gene: -; v_gene: TRBV18; abundance: -; CDR3aa: CASSPQRDEQFF; CDR3nt: TGTGCCAGCTCTCCTCAGCGCGATGAGCAGTTCTTC
j_gene: TRBJ2-5; d_gene: TRBD2; v_gene: TRBV14; abundance: -; CDR3aa: CASSRTSSETQYF; CDR3nt: TGTGCCAGCAGCCGGACTAGTTCAGAGACCCAGTACTTC
j_gene: TRBJ1-4; d_gene: -; v_gene: TRBV3-1/TRBV3-2; abundance: -; CDR3aa: CASSPRPGADEKLFF; CDR3nt: TGTGCCAGCAGTCCAAGGCCAGGGGCGGATGAAAAACTGTTTTTT
j_gene: TRBJ1-5; d_gene: -; v_gene: TRBV27; abundance: -; CDR3aa: CASRGSDSNQPQHF; CDR3nt: TGTGCCAGCAGGGGCTCGGATAGCAATCAGCCCCAGCATTTT
j_gene: TRBJ2-2; d_gene: TRBD1; v_gene: TRBV19; abundance: -; CDR3aa: CASLRDRGRPAPGELFF; CDR3nt: TGTGCCAGTCTCCGGGACAGGGGGCGGCCAGCACCCGGGGAGCTGTTTTTT
j_gene: TRBJ2-2; d_gene: -; v_gene: TRBV9; abundance: -; CDR3aa: CASSVQVPPTGELFF; CDR3nt: TGTGCCAGCAGCGTACAGGTACCACCTACCGGGGAGCTGTTTTTT
j_gene: TRBJ2-2; d_gene: TRBD1; v_gene: TRBV7-3; abundance: once; CDR3aa: CASSLSGTGSTGELFF; CDR3nt: TGTGCCAGCAGCTTAAGCGGGACAGGGTCCACCGGGGAGCTGTTTTTT
j_gene: TRBJ1-2; d_gene: -; v_gene: TRBV6-2/TRBV6-3; abundance: once; CDR3aa: CASSYIGTAYGYTF; CDR3nt: TGTGCCAGCAGTTACATCGGGACTGCCTATGGCTACACCTTC
j_gene: TRBJ2-7; d_gene: -; v_gene: TRBV7-2; abundance: -; CDR3aa: CASSSRWAGKSYEQYF; CDR3nt: TGTGCCAGCAGCTCGCGATGGGCAGGGAAGTCATACGAGCAGTACTTC
j_gene: TRBJ1-3; d_gene: TRBD1; v_gene: TRBV10-2; abundance: -; CDR3aa: CASVSTGAPSGNTIYF; CDR3nt: TGCGCCAGCGTATCAACAGGGGCCCCCTCTGGAAACACCATATATTTT
j_gene: TRBJ2-3; d_gene: TRBD1; v_gene: TRBV19; abundance: -; CDR3aa: CASSIRIQGADTQYF; CDR3nt: TGTGCCAGTAGTATAAGGATCCAGGGGGCAGATACGCAGTATTTT
j_gene: TRBJ2-5; d_gene: -; v_gene: TRBV19; abundance: once; CDR3aa: CASSSGGGRKETQYF; CDR3nt: TGTGCCAGTAGTAGTGGCGGGGGCCGCAAAGAGACCCAGTACTTC
j_gene: TRBJ1-4; d_gene: TRBD1; v_gene: TRBV4-1; abundance: -; CDR3aa: CASSQQGAQINEKLFF; CDR3nt: TGCGCCAGCAGCCAGCAGGGGGCGCAAATTAATGAAAAACTGTTTTTT
j_gene: TRBJ2-7; d_gene: TRBD2; v_gene: TRBV19; abundance: -; CDR3aa: CASSLAVLNYEQYF; CDR3nt: TGTGCCAGTTCCCTAGCGGTTCTGAACTACGAGCAGTACTTC
j_gene: TRBJ2-3; d_gene: -; v_gene: TRBV27; abundance: few; CDR3aa: CASSLGRSSTDTQYF; CDR3nt: TGTGCCAGCAGTTTAGGGAGATCTAGCACAGATACGCAGTATTTT
j_gene: TRBJ2-7; d_gene: -; v_gene: TRBV19; abundance: -; CDR3aa: CASSMGGGYEQYF; CDR3nt: TGTGCCAGTAGTATGGGAGGCGGCTACGAGCAGTACTTC
j_gene: TRBJ2-7; d_gene: -; v_gene: TRBV7-9; abundance: -; CDR3aa: CASSLGPRDISYEQYF; CDR3nt: TGTGCCAGCAGCTTAGGGCCCCGGGACATCTCCTACGAGCAGTACTTC
j_gene: TRBJ1-1; d_gene: -; v_gene: TRBV7-9; abundance: once; CDR3aa: CASSLLGQTNTEAFF; CDR3nt: TGTGCCAGCAGCTTACTTGGGCAGACGAACACTGAAGCTTTCTTT
j_gene: TRBJ1-6; d_gene: TRBD1; v_gene: TRBV7-9; abundance: -; CDR3aa: CASSLGTESPLHF; CDR3nt: TGTGCCAGCAGCCTCGGGACAGAATCACCCCTCCACTTT
j_gene: TRBJ1-3; d_gene: -; v_gene: TRBV9; abundance: -; CDR3aa: CASSPGAPVSGNTIYF; CDR3nt: TGTGCCAGCAGCCCAGGGGCCCCCGTCTCTGGAAACACCATATATTTT
j_gene: TRBJ1-1; d_gene: -; v_gene: TRBV7-8; abundance: few; CDR3aa: CASSPRGGLNIEAFF; CDR3nt: TGTGCCAGCAGCCCGAGGGGGGGGCTAAACATTGAAGCTTTCTTT
j_gene: TRBJ1-1; d_gene: -; v_gene: TRBV7-9; abundance: -; CDR3aa: CASSLVGVNTEAFF; CDR3nt: TGTGCCAGCAGCTTGGTAGGGGTGAACACTGAAGCTTTCTTT
j_gene: TRBJ1-2; d_gene: -; v_gene: TRBV19; abundance: -; CDR3aa: CASSIAGRDYGYTF; CDR3nt: TGTGCCAGTAGTATTGCGGGGAGGGACTATGGCTACACCTTC
j_gene: TRBJ1-2; d_gene: TRBD1; v_gene: TRBV19; abundance: -; CDR3aa: CASTDRAGGYTF; CDR3nt: TGTGCCAGTACCGACAGGGCGGGAGGCTACACCTTC
j_gene: TRBJ2-2; d_gene: -; v_gene: TRBV11-2; abundance: -; CDR3aa: CASKQPGGPGELFF; CDR3nt: TGTGCCAGCAAACAACCGGGCGGGCCCGGGGAGCTGTTTTTT
j_gene: TRBJ2-1; d_gene: -; v_gene: TRBV5-4; abundance: -; CDR3aa: CASSPDGTSYNEQFF; CDR3nt: TGTGCCAGCAGCCCCGACGGGACTTCCTACAATGAGCAGTTCTTC
j_gene: TRBJ1-5; d_gene: TRBD1; v_gene: TRBV7-2; abundance: -; CDR3aa: CASQLTGGGQPQHF; CDR3nt: TGTGCCAGCCAACTTACAGGGGGCGGTCAGCCCCAGCATTTT
j_gene: TRBJ1-5; d_gene: -; v_gene: TRBV6-5; abundance: -; CDR3aa: CASSFGVSNQPQHF; CDR3nt: TGTGCCAGCAGTTTCGGGGTGAGCAATCAGCCCCAGCATTTT
j_gene: TRBJ2-1; d_gene: -; v_gene: TRBV4-3; abundance: once; CDR3aa: CASSQGPSSYNEQFF; CDR3nt: TGCGCCAGCAGCCAAGGCCCGAGCTCCTACAATGAGCAGTTCTTC
j_gene: TRBJ1-1; d_gene: TRBD1; v_gene: TRBV10-3; abundance: -; CDR3aa: CAISDPRQGPTEAFF; CDR3nt: TGTGCCATCAGTGACCCGAGACAGGGCCCCACTGAAGCTTTCTTT
j_gene: TRBJ1-4; d_gene: -; v_gene: TRBV14; abundance: few; CDR3aa: CASSPQGRPGREKLFF; CDR3nt: TGTGCCAGCAGCCCCCAGGGTCGACCCGGCAGGGAAAAACTGTTTTTT
j_gene: TRBJ2-2; d_gene: TRBD2; v_gene: TRBV19; abundance: -; CDR3aa: CASSLAGGPEELFF; CDR3nt: TGTGCCAGTAGTTTAGCGGGGGGGCCGGAGGAGCTGTTTTTT
j_gene: TRBJ2-5; d_gene: -; v_gene: TRBV30; abundance: once; CDR3aa: CAWSVEKTQYF; CDR3nt: TGTGCCTGGAGTGTCGAGAAGACCCAGTACTTC
j_gene: TRBJ1-3; d_gene: -; v_gene: TRBV3-1/TRBV3-2; abundance: -; CDR3aa: CASSPLSGNTIYF; CDR3nt: TGTGCCAGCAGCCCCCTCTCTGGAAACACCATATATTTT
j_gene: TRBJ2-7; d_gene: -; v_gene: TRBV3-1/TRBV3-2; abundance: -; CDR3aa: CASSQGGRQGIYEQYF; CDR3nt: TGTGCCAGCAGCCAAGGAGGTAGGCAGGGGATCTACGAGCAGTACTTC
j_gene: TRBJ1-2; d_gene: -; v_gene: TRBV4-2; abundance: few; CDR3aa: CASSQVKGPNYGYTF; CDR3nt: TGTGCCAGCAGCCAAGTTAAGGGGCCTAACTATGGCTACACCTTC
j_gene: TRBJ2-7; d_gene: -; v_gene: TRBV20-1; abundance: few; CDR3aa: CSASKRSGSYEQYF; CDR3nt: TGCAGTGCTAGTAAGCGGTCAGGAAGCTACGAGCAGTACTTC
j_gene: TRBJ2-5; d_gene: TRBD2; v_gene: TRBV7-9; abundance: -; CDR3aa: CASSSGLAGGLQETQYF; CDR3nt: TGTGCCAGCAGCTCGGGACTAGCGGGGGGGCTTCAAGAGACCCAGTACTTC
j_gene: TRBJ1-6; d_gene: -; v_gene: TRBV9; abundance: -; CDR3aa: CASSVGGGTYSPLHF; CDR3nt: TGTGCCAGCAGCGTAGGCGGGGGGACTTATTCACCCCTCCACTTT
j_gene: TRBJ2-2; d_gene: -; v_gene: TRBV29-1; abundance: -; CDR3aa: CSAFRSGELFF; CDR3nt: TGCAGCGCCTTCAGGTCCGGGGAGCTGTTTTTT
j_gene: TRBJ1-2; d_gene: TRBD1; v_gene: TRBV10-3; abundance: -; CDR3aa: CAIKGQGASIGYTF; CDR3nt: TGTGCCATCAAGGGACAGGGGGCAAGCATAGGCTATACCTTC
j_gene: TRBJ1-2; d_gene: TRBD1; v_gene: TRBV6-5; abundance: once; CDR3aa: CASSYARGIYGYTF; CDR3nt: TGTGCCAGCAGTTACGCCAGGGGGATCTATGGCTACACCTTC
j_gene: TRBJ2-2; d_gene: TRBD1; v_gene: TRBV12-5; abundance: -; CDR3aa: CASGLAQGENTGELFF; CDR3nt: TGTGCTAGTGGTTTGGCCCAGGGGGAGAACACCGGGGAGCTGTTTTTT
j_gene: TRBJ2-5; d_gene: TRBD1; v_gene: TRBV28; abundance: few; CDR3aa: CASSLSLVRQGTQYF; CDR3nt: TGTGCCAGCAGTTTATCCCTTGTCAGACAGGGGACCCAGTACTTC
j_gene: TRBJ1-2; d_gene: TRBD1; v_gene: TRBV5-4; abundance: -; CDR3aa: CASSSGQSNYGYTF; CDR3nt: TGTGCCAGCAGCTCGGGACAGTCTAACTATGGCTACACCTTC
j_gene: TRBJ2-1; d_gene: -; v_gene: TRBV10-3; abundance: -; CDR3aa: CAISPGRGINEQFF; CDR3nt: TGTGCCATCAGCCCGGGTCGCGGCATTAATGAGCAGTTCTTC